Sequencing of this TCR beta chain was carried out in a study of cytomegalovirus exposure and HLA in healthy donors. Across the study: In an early release, HLA-typed donors contributed 77 million or so unique TCR sequences. Broader study findings: For TCR beta chains, V- and J-gene trimming was later linked to a missense DCLRE1C variant.

CDR1 LNHDA and CDR2 SQIVND come from the germline V gene (reference sequence). CDR3 length: 15 residues. V was trimmed by 5 bases and J by 0 bases, leaving 12 bases between them. Concerning this clone itself: Its antigen is unidentified.

Researchers ran the PCR with 60 Vbeta and 13 Jbeta primers. TCRdb's copy holds only in-frame clones and misses some; the assay was immunoSEQ multiplex PCR. The table shows about 110,000 clones, with about three quarters occurring only once. Sequencing input: PBMCs. The clonotype comes from a boy younger than 18 in good health and CMV-seronegative. The chain carries TRBV19 and TRBJ2-3; D might be TRBD1 (6 bases). CDR3 protein: CASSGGVFSTDTQYF. CDR3 in DNA: TGTGCCAGTAGTGGGGGCGTTTTCAGCACAGATACGCAGTATTTT.